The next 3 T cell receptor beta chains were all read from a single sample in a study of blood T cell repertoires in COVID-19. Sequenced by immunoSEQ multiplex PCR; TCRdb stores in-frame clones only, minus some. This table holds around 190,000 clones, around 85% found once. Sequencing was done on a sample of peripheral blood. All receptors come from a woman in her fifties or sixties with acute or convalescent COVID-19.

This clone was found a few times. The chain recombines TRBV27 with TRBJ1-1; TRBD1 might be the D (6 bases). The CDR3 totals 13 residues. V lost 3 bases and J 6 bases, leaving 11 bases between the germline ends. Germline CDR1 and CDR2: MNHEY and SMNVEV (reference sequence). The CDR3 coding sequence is TGTGCCAGCAGTTTTGGGACAAGGGCTGAAGCTTTCTTT. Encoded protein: CASSFGTRAEAFF.

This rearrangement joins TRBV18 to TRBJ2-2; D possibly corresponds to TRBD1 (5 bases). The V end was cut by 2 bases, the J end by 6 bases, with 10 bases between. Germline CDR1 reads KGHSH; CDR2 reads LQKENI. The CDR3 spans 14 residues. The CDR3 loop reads CASSPSGAPGELFF. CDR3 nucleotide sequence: TGTGCCAGCTCACCAAGTGGGGCGCCCGGGGAGCTGTTTTTT.

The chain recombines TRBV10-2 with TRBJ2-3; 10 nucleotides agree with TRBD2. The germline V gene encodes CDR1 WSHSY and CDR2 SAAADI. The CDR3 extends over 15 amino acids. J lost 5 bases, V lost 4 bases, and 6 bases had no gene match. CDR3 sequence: CASSVLAGVVDTQYF. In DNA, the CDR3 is TGCGCCAGCAGTGTTCTAGCGGGAGTGGTAGATACGCAGTATTTT.